This T cell receptor beta chain was retrieved from a study of identical twins. As to this clonotype: The antigen remains unidentified.

TCRdb re-analysed the 5' RACE reads in MiXCR, keeping a single row per CDR3 protein. The table includes 1.5 million to 2 million distinct CDR3 sequences, under 35% detected once. Study-level results: Within cord blood, abundant beta clonotypes carried fewer insertions, but memory repertoires showed no such trend.

CDR3 size: 19 residues. Germline V gene data show CDR1 as SGHAT and CDR2 as FQNNGV. The V and J ends lost 5 bases and 2 bases respectively, with 25 bases between them. V and J are TRBV11-2 and TRBJ1-3; D gene unclear. This sequence originates from a newborn girl in good health. Sample: cord blood. The CDR3 DNA is TGTGCCAGCAGCCGACCAGGCCTGGGAATTTCTGGTCCTGGAAACACCATATATTTT. Its protein is CASSRPGLGISGPGNTIYF.